Listed here are 20 T cell receptor beta chains from one sample, sequenced in a study of CD8+ T cells in alopecia areata. Sorting used CD4, CD8alpha, NKG2D, NKG2ACE and other markers on pooled cutaneous lymph node cells. Extraction of RNA preceded its reverse transcription into cDNA, which served as the sequencing template. Clones were read by immunoSEQ multiplex PCR, and TCRdb kept only the in-frame ones, dropping some. The sample shows approximately 280,000 clones, no singletons; the ten largest hold 0.9% to 1.5%. The sample consisted of CD4+ T cells sorted from a lymph node. These receptors were collected from a C3H/HeJ mouse with alopecia areata. Strain MHC haplotype: H2-k.

This clone showed up just a few times. Gene labels here are mouse ones. The DNA ends 4 residues before the CDR3 does, and the rest of the CDR3 is filled in from the germline J gene. The chain couples TRBV17 to TRBJ2-1; D gene ambiguous. This CDR3 has 13 residues. The V and J ends lost 2 bases and 4 bases respectively, with 6 bases between them. Germline V CDR1 and CDR2: MNHDT, YYDKIL. The DNA read from the CDR3 is TGTGCTAGCAGTAGACTCTATTATGCT. This translates into CASSRLYYA. The whole CDR3 protein reads CASSRLYYAEQFF. Using reference TRBV17 and TRBJ2-1 for the parts outside the CDR3, the full variable domain is DTTVKQNPRYKLARVGKPVNLICSQTMNHDTMYWYQKKPNQAPKLLLFYYDKILNREADTFEKFQSSRPNNSFCSLYIGSAGLEYSAMYLCASSRLYYAEQFFGPGTRLTVL.

This clone turned up a few times. These gene names are mouse names. The CDR3 end falls 4 residues outside the read, so it is completed with the germline J gene. The chain combines TRBV14 with TRBJ2-5; 9 bases align to TRBD1. From germline, CDR1 is SGHDT and CDR2 FRDEAV. This CDR3 has 14 residues. V was clipped by 5 bases and J by 3 bases; unmatched bases: 4. CDR3 residues: CASSTGTGQDTQYF. The CDR3 bases that were read are TGTGCCAGCAGCACCGGGACAGGGCAAGAC.

In this sample, this clone turned up a few times. Gene names refer to mouse genes. The read stops 4 residues short of the end of the CDR3; the missing end is completed from the germline J gene. The sample carries other DNA sequences with the same CDR3. The chain has TRBV1 and TRBJ2-5; D is possibly TRBD1 (7 bases). The CDR3 is 14 residues long. CDR1 NSQYPW and CDR2 LRSPGD come from the germline V gene (reference sequence). This chain's CDR3 is CTCSAESGGDTQYF. Incomplete CDR3 DNA: TGCACCTGCAGTGCAGAATCAGGGGGGGAC.

The sample holds a few counts of this clone. The genes and germline here are from mouse. The read falls 4 residues short of the CDR3 end, and the missing part is taken from the germline J gene. The sample contains more than one DNA sequence encoding this CDR3. This chain links TRBV13-3 with TRBJ1-2; 9 bases match TRBD1. The CDR3 is made up of 13 amino acids. CDR1 is NNHDY, CDR2 SYVADS, per germline. The J segment lost 4 bases and the V segment lost 5 bases, leaving 3 bases of the junction unmatched. The CDR3 spells CASRGDRASDYTF. The DNA read from the CDR3 is TGTGCCAGCAGGGGGGACAGGGCCTCC.

Concerning this clone itself: Germline and genes: mouse. The sequence runs out 4 residues before the end of the CDR3; the remainder is reconstructed from the germline J gene. The chain combines TRBV1 with TRBJ2-1; 7 bases are shared with TRBD1. The CDR3 sequence is 12 residues long. The germline gives CDR1 NSQYPW, CDR2 LRSPGD (reference sequence). The covered CDR3 bases are TGCACCTGCAGTGAACAGGGGGCT. Amino acid sequence: CTCSEQGA. The full CDR3 is CTCSEQGAEQFF. Based on the CDR3 plus reference TRBV1 and TRBJ2-1, the full variable domain is VTLLEQNPRWRLVPRGQAVNLRCILKNSQYPWMSWYQQDLQKQLQWLFTLRSPGDKEVKSLPGADYLATRVTDTELRLQVANMSQGRTLYCTCSEQGAEQFFGPGTRLTVL.

Note on this clone: Gene names follow the mouse nomenclature. The missing CDR3 end, 4 residues past where the read stops, is filled in from the germline J gene. The chain links TRBV19 to TRBJ2-7; 7 bases agree with TRBD1. Germline V lookup: CDR1 FNHDT, CDR2 SITEND (reference sequence). The J segment lost 0 bases and the V segment lost 4 bases, leaving 1 base of the junction unmatched. The CDR3 is made up of 13 amino acids. The CDR3 protein is CASSGQVSYEQYF. The covered CDR3 bases are TGTGCCAGCAGTGGACAGGTCTCCTAT. Full variable domain (missing parts from reference TRBV19 and TRBJ2-7): GGIITQTPKFLIGQEGQKLTLKCQQNFNHDTMYWYRQDSGKGLRLIYYSITENDLQKGDLSEGYDASREKKSSFSLTVTSAQKNEMAVFLCASSGQVSYEQYFGPGTRLTVL.

To note about this clone: Mouse names are used for the genes. The read terminates 4 residues ahead of where the CDR3 ends, so the germline J gene completes it. The V and J genes are TRBV5 and TRBJ2-7, with 8 nucleotides matching TRBD1. Germline V gene sequence: CDR1 LGHNA, CDR2 YNLKQL (reference sequence). The CDR3 is made up of 14 amino acids. Here the CDR3 reads CASSQSGGPYEQYF. The CDR3 bases that were read are TGTGCCAGCAGCCAATCAGGGGGCCCATAT.

As concerns this clone: Gene names and germline match the mouse. Coverage ceases 3 residues before the CDR3 finishes, and the germline J gene fills in the end. The same CDR3 can be traced to other DNA sequences in this sample. This sequence joins TRBV5 and TRBJ1-6; 10 nucleotides line up with TRBD1. TRBJ1-6 carries the ORF label, with uncertain function. J lost 8 bases, V lost 0 bases, and 1 base had no gene match. CDR1 LGHNA and CDR2 YNLKQL come from the germline V gene (reference sequence). The CDR3 is made up of 15 amino acids. CDR3 DNA, as far as it was read: TGTGCCAGCAGCCAAGACGGGACAGGGGATTCGCCC. Protein product: CASSQDGTGDSP. The entire CDR3 is CASSQDGTGDSPLYF.

As for this clone: All gene names here are mouse names. The read gets to within 4 residues of the CDR3 end, and the germline J gene fills in the rest. Additional DNA sequences in this sample encode the identical CDR3. The genes are TRBV19 and TRBJ2-2; D might be TRBD2 (6 bases). V lost 2 bases and J 1 base, leaving 6 bases between the germline ends. CDR1 and CDR2 from the germline V gene are FNHDT and SITEND (reference sequence). CDR3 length: 14 amino acids. CDR3 protein: CASSMTGNTGQLYF. The covered CDR3 bases are TGTGCCAGCAGTATGACTGGAAACACCGGG.

This clone has only a few counts. Genes here carry mouse names. From the germline J gene comes the end of the CDR3, since the read stops 4 residues before it. The sample has other DNA sequences that encode this CDR3 too. The chain uses TRBV19 and TRBJ1-1; 8 nucleotides match TRBD1. V trimming: 3 bases; J trimming: 0 bases; junction bases outside the gene matches: 1. The CDR3 consists of 14 residues. The germline CDR1 and CDR2 sequences are FNHDT and SITEND (reference sequence). The CDR3 spells CASSKTGANTEVFF. The DNA read from the CDR3 is TGTGCCAGCAGTAAGACAGGGGCAAACACA. The whole variable domain, remainder taken from reference TRBV19 and TRBJ1-1, is GGIITQTPKFLIGQEGQKLTLKCQQNFNHDTMYWYRQDSGKGLRLIYYSITENDLQKGDLSEGYDASREKKSSFSLTVTSAQKNEMAVFLCASSKTGANTEVFFGKGTRLTVV.

Remarks on this clone: The gene names here belong to mouse. The CDR3 end falls 4 residues outside the read, so it is completed with the germline J gene. The rearrangement joins TRBV5 to TRBJ2-4; D not resolved. The CDR3 extends over 14 amino acids. Looked up from germline, CDR1 is LGHNA and CDR2 is YNLKQL (reference sequence). Between the trimmed V and J ends, which lost 0 bases and 0 bases, there was a span of 4 bases. The CDR3 loop is CASSQERSQNTLYF. The sequenced CDR3 bases are TGTGCCAGCAGCCAAGAAAGGAGTCAAAAC.

This clone came up a few times. The listed genes are named as in mouse. The CDR3 sequence: CASSKLGGTNYAEQFF. Incomplete CDR3 DNA: TGTGCCAGCAGTAAACTGGGGGGGACTAACTATGCT. This chain links TRBV13-3 with TRBJ2-1; 10 bases fit TRBD2. The DNA ends 4 residues before the CDR3 does, and the rest of the CDR3 is filled in from the germline J gene. Germline-derived CDR1 and CDR2 are NNHDY and SYVADS. CDR3 size: 16 residues. Germline trimming cut 4 bases from V and 0 bases from J; bases unmatched to any gene: 4.

This clone was counted only a few times. The germline and genes are mouse ones. The CDR3 end is not reached by the read, which stops 4 residues before it; the germline J gene fills it in. The chain carries TRBV13-3 and TRBJ2-4; TRBD2 matches at 7 bases. Losses at the gene ends were 0 bases for V and 0 bases for J; bases not matched to a gene: 7. This CDR3 has 17 amino acids. Germline V gene sequence: CDR1 NNHDY, CDR2 SYVADS. The CDR3 sequence is CASSDGWGSSSQNTLYF. The part of the CDR3 DNA that was read is TGTGCCAGCAGTGATGGCTGGGGGTCCTCTAGTCAAAAC.

As to this clone: The listed genes are named as in mouse. The read falls 4 residues short of the CDR3 end, and the missing part is taken from the germline J gene. The sample has other DNA sequences that encode this CDR3 too. The rearrangement joins TRBV5 to TRBJ1-2; TRBD1 is a possible D gene (6 bases). The CDR3 consists of 15 residues. The V gene lost 1 base and the J gene lost 3 bases, with 12 bases spanning the gap. Germline V gene lookup returns CDR1 LGHNA and CDR2 YNLKQL (reference sequence). The CDR3 sequence: CASSQAGGRDSDYTF. Partial CDR3 DNA: TGTGCCAGCAGCCAAGCGGGGGGGCGCGACTCC.

As for this clone: Genes and germline come from the mouse. Read data end 4 residues before the CDR3 end; the end is taken from the germline J gene. This rearrangement joins TRBV31 to TRBJ1-2; D uncertain. V was cut by 0 bases and J by 0 bases, with 11 bases left in between. The CDR3 runs 15 residues. Germline values: CDR1 GKSSPN, CDR2 SITVG. The CDR3 spells CAWSLGRHANSDYTF. The sequenced CDR3 bases are TGTGCCTGGAGTCTTGGCAGACATGCAAACTCC.

This clone occurred a few times. The genes are named according to mouse. The read halts 4 residues ahead of the CDR3 end, with the missing end drawn from the germline J gene. The identical CDR3 is also encoded by other nucleotide sequences in the sample. The chain couples TRBV1 to TRBJ2-1; 8 bases agree with TRBD2. The CDR3 spans 15 residues. The germline gives CDR1 NSQYPW, CDR2 LRSPGD (reference sequence). CDR3 DNA, as far as it was read: TGCACCTGCAGTGCAGATCTGGGGGGCTTGGCT. Amino acid sequence: CTCSADLGGLA. The CDR3 as a whole reads CTCSADLGGLAEQFF.

A word on this clone: Each gene name is a mouse one. The CDR3 goes on 4 residues after the read ends, and that part is filled in from the germline J gene. Different DNA sequences within this sample yield the same CDR3. The gene calls are TRBV4 and TRBJ2-1; 11 nucleotides align to TRBD1. Per germline, CDR1 LGHDT and CDR2 YNNKQL (reference sequence). The CDR3 spans 15 residues. Trimming took 6 bases from V and 3 from J; bases not matched to a gene: 4. The covered CDR3 bases are TGTGCCAGCAGTCCGGGGACAGGGGGCTATGCT. It encodes CASSPGTGGYA. The whole CDR3 reads CASSPGTGGYAEQFF.

Worth noting for this clone: Mouse germline and gene names are used. The read falls 4 residues short of the CDR3 end, and the missing part is taken from the germline J gene. This chain joins TRBV13-2 and TRBJ2-1, with 11 nucleotides matching TRBD2. The V and J ends lost 2 bases and 3 bases, in that order; junction bases with no gene match: 1. The CDR3 runs 15 residues. CDR1 and CDR2 from the germline V gene are NNHNN and SYGAGS (reference sequence). The CDR3 loop is CASGEGLGVYAEQFF. Incomplete CDR3 DNA: TGTGCCAGCGGTGAGGGACTGGGGGTCTATGCT.

This clone was counted only a few times. Gene names are the mouse ones. The CDR3 protein is CTCSVDRGRAEQFF. The CDR3 bases that were read are TGCACCTGCAGTGTCGACAGGGGGCGTGCT. The chain combines TRBV1 with TRBJ2-1, with 10 bases fitting TRBD1. The CDR3 end falls 4 residues outside the read, so it is completed with the germline J gene. The J segment lost 6 bases and the V segment lost 4 bases, leaving 3 bases of the junction unmatched. CDR1 and CDR2 (germline): NSQYPW, LRSPGD (reference sequence). This CDR3 comprises 14 residues.

A word on this clone: The genes and germline here are from mouse. Read sequence stops 4 residues before the CDR3 end, and the germline J gene provides the missing end. The chain joins TRBV1 to TRBJ2-7; 11 bases agree with TRBD2. V trimming: 6 bases; J trimming: 1 base; junction bases outside the gene matches: 2. The CDR3 contains 14 residues. Germline V gene lookup returns CDR1 NSQYPW and CDR2 LRSPGD (reference sequence). The DNA read from the CDR3 is TGCACCTGCAGAGGACTGGGGGGTTCCTAT. Its protein is CTCRGLGGSY. The full CDR3 protein is CTCRGLGGSYEQYF.